The 29 T cell receptor beta chains below were found in one sample sequenced in a study of cytotoxic CD8 clonotypes in ibrutinib-treated CLL. The protocol was immunoSEQ multiplex PCR, while the TCRdb copy is restricted to in-frame clones and leaves out a portion. The data contain approximately 130,000 clones, under 90% of them singletons. Sequences were derived from PBMCs, sampled after 24 months of ibrutinib treatment. These receptor sequences come from a human donor with chronic lymphocytic leukemia.

This clone was seen only a few times. The rearrangement joins TRBV7-3 to TRBJ1-1; D call uncertain. The CDR3 spans 13 residues. Germline CDR1 reads SGHTA; CDR2 reads FQGTGA. The V gene lost 0 bases and the J gene lost 1 base, with 3 bases spanning the gap. CDR3 region: CASSLTSNTEAFF. CDR3 coding DNA: TGTGCCAGCAGCTTAACGTCGAACACTGAAGCTTTCTTT. The full variable domain, rest sourced from reference TRBV7-3 and TRBJ1-1, is GAGVSQTPSNKVTEKGKYVELRCDPISGHTALYWYRQSLGQGPEFLIYFQGTGAADDSGLPNDRFFAVRPEGSVSTLKIQRTERGDSAVYLCASSLTSNTEAFFGQGTRLTVV.

This clone was seen only a few times. This chain joins TRBV18 and TRBJ2-4, with D uncertain. Germline assignment: CDR1 KGHSH and CDR2 LQKENI. Trimming stripped 8 bases from V and 0 bases from J, with 20 bases between. This CDR3 contains 17 residues. The CDR3 protein is CASPNGPPEIAKNIQYF. The CDR3 DNA sequence: TGTGCCAGCCCAAACGGGCCTCCGGAGATAGCCAAAAACATTCAGTACTTC.

This rearrangement joins TRBV5-4 to TRBJ1-2; TRBD1 agrees at 8 bases. Per the germline V gene, CDR1 is SGHNT and CDR2 is YYREEE (reference sequence). V shed 0 bases and J 8 bases; nucleotides not matched to a gene: 12. This CDR3 spans 16 amino acids. DNA of the CDR3: TGTGCCAGCAGCTTGGGTGGGGCGACAGGGGCGGGAGGCTACACCTTC. It translates to CASSLGGATGAGGYTF.

The chain employs TRBV21-1 and TRBJ1-1; the table's D gene call, TRBD1, was not cross checked with the DNA. TRBV21-1 is classified as a pseudogene. This CDR3 region has 15 residues. The CDR3 is CATTNKRGRSTEAFF. CDR3 DNA: TGTGCCACCACAAATAAGAGGGGGCGGAGTACTGAAGCTTTCTTT.

The chain links TRBV28 to TRBJ2-3, with D possibly being TRBD2 (6 bases). CDR1 is MDHEN, CDR2 SYDVKM, per germline. The V gene lost 7 bases and the J gene lost 4 bases, with 21 bases spanning the gap. The CDR3 length is 16 residues. In nucleotides, the CDR3 is TGTGCCAGCAACCCCAGCGGCGGGGCTGGATCAGATACGCAGTATTTT. Encoded protein: CASNPSGGAGSDTQYF. Full variable domain (rest looked up from reference TRBV28 and TRBJ2-3): DVKVTQSSRYLVKRTGEKVFLECVQDMDHENMFWYRQDPGLGLRLIYFSYDVKMKEKGDIPEGYSVSREKKERFSLILESASTNQTSMYLCASNPSGGAGSDTQYFGPGTRLTVL.

The chain carries TRBV19 and TRBJ1-2, with 7 bases identical to TRBD1. Germline CDR1 and CDR2: LNHDA and SQIVND (reference sequence). The CDR3 is made up of 14 amino acids. With V trimmed by 5 bases and J by 7 bases, 10 bases remained unmatched. The CDR3 nucleotides read TGTGCCAGTAGTCCTCTCGACAGGGACGGTGGCTACACCTTC. It encodes CASSPLDRDGGYTF.

The V gene is TRBV7-3, the J gene TRBJ2-2; D is perhaps TRBD1 (7 bases). There are 14 residues in the CDR3. Germline CDR1 is SGHTA and CDR2 is FQGTGA. V lost 3 bases and J lost 6, with 11 bases in between. This CDR3 is CASSLEGAAGELFF. DNA of the CDR3: TGTGCCAGCAGCTTGGAGGGGGCAGCCGGGGAGCTGTTTTTT. Using reference TRBV7-3 and TRBJ2-2 for the parts outside the CDR3, the full variable domain is GAGVSQTPSNKVTEKGKYVELRCDPISGHTALYWYRQSLGQGPEFLIYFQGTGAADDSGLPNDRFFAVRPEGSVSTLKIQRTERGDSAVYLCASSLEGAAGELFFGEGSRLTVL.

This chain connects TRBV4-3 to TRBJ1-4; D is possibly TRBD1 (5 bases). The CDR3 extends over 16 amino acids. Trimming left V 0 bases short and J 8 bases short, with 16 bases between. The V gene's germline CDR1 is LGHNA and CDR2 YSLEER. The CDR3 loop is CASSQETPGPREKLFF. CDR3 bases: TGCGCCAGCAGCCAAGAGACACCGGGACCGAGGGAAAAACTGTTTTTT.

The chain links TRBV29-1 to TRBJ1-4, with 7 bases lining up with TRBD1. Losses at the gene ends were 3 bases for V and 15 bases for J; bases not matched to a gene: 10. This CDR3 comprises 12 residues. CDR1 SQVTM and CDR2 ANQGSEA come from the germline V gene. CDR3 sequence: CSVERDSRLVFF. The CDR3 coding sequence is TGCAGCGTTGAGCGGGACAGCCGCTTGGTGTTTTTT.

The V gene is TRBV7-2, the J gene TRBJ2-3, with D tentatively TRBD2 (5 bases). Deletions cut 3 bases from V and 4 bases from J, with 20 bases between. CDR3 size: 17 residues. The germline gives CDR1 SGHTA, CDR2 FQGNSA. The CDR3 here is CASSFSHSKDYPDTQYF. Here the CDR3 DNA reads TGTGCCAGCAGCTTTAGCCACTCAAAAGACTACCCAGATACGCAGTATTTT.

This clone was seen more than once but under ten times. The CDR3 nucleotides are TGTGCCAGCAGTGCCTCGACAGGGGACAATGAGCAGTTCTTC. Its protein product is CASSASTGDNEQFF. This chain joins TRBV6-5 and TRBJ2-1; TRBD1 aligns across 8 bases. The V and J ends lost 5 bases and 5 bases, in that order; junction bases with no gene match: 5. This CDR3 comprises 14 residues. Germline values: CDR1 MNHEY, CDR2 SVGAGI.

The V and J genes are TRBV7-8 and TRBJ2-1; 7 bases agree with TRBD1. The CDR3 runs 15 residues. CDR1 SGHVS and CDR2 FQNEAQ come from the germline V gene. Germline trimming cut 4 bases from V and 2 bases from J; bases unmatched to any gene: 5. The CDR3 bases are TGTGCCAGCAGCTCCGGACAGGCACCCTACAATGAGCAGTTCTTC. Translating gives CASSSGQAPYNEQFF.

The chain combines TRBV30 with TRBJ1-2, with a tentative D call TRBD1 (5 bases). The germline gives CDR1 GTSNPN, CDR2 SVGIG (reference sequence). This CDR3 is 12 amino acids long. The V gene lost 5 bases and the J gene lost 2 bases, with 9 bases spanning the gap. CDR3 loop: CAWGGDNYGYTF. As DNA, the CDR3 is TGTGCCTGGGGGGGAGACAACTATGGCTACACCTTC. The whole variable domain, remainder taken from reference TRBV30 and TRBJ1-2, is SQTIHQWPATLVQPVGSPLSLECTVEGTSNPNLYWYRQAAGRGLQLLFYSVGIGQISSEVPQNLSASRPQDRQFILSSKKLLLSDSGFYLCAWGGDNYGYTFGSGTRLTVV.

V and J are TRBV11-3 and TRBJ2-1, with 8 positions matching TRBD1. Germline values: CDR1 SGHNT, CDR2 YENEEA. Trimming took 5 bases from V and 6 from J; bases not matched to a gene: 3. This CDR3 has 13 amino acids. CDR3 region: CASSDGQGNEQFF. The CDR3 coding sequence is TGTGCCAGCAGCGACGGACAGGGCAATGAGCAGTTCTTC.

J is TRBJ1-1 and V is TRBV5-4; a weak D match, TRBD1 (5 bases). The CDR3 covers 13 residues. Germline CDR1 is SGHNT and CDR2 is YYREEE (reference sequence). V was pared by 4 bases and J by 0 bases, with 7 bases between. The CDR3 sequence is CASSPRVNTEAFF. The CDR3 DNA sequence: TGTGCCAGCAGCCCCAGGGTGAACACTGAAGCTTTCTTT.

This rearrangement joins TRBV2 to TRBJ2-1; 8 positions agree with TRBD2. Germline-derived CDR1 and CDR2 are SNHLY and FYNNEI. The V segment lost 5 bases and the J segment 5 bases; nucleotides outside the gene matches: 8. There are 15 residues in the CDR3. CDR3 in DNA: TGTGCCAGCAGTTCCCCGGGACTAGACCACAATGAGCAGTTCTTC. It specifies CASSSPGLDHNEQFF.

The chain carries TRBV10-3 and TRBJ2-5; TRBD1 is a possible D gene (8 bases). Trimming removed 0 bases from V and 4 bases from J, with 12 bases in between. Germline CDR1 reads ENHRY; CDR2 reads SYGVKD. This CDR3 spans 15 amino acids. CDR3 in amino acids: CAISESTGGAETQYF. In nucleotides, the CDR3 is TGTGCCATCAGTGAGTCCACAGGGGGGGCAGAGACCCAGTACTTC.

This rearrangement joins TRBV29-1 to TRBJ1-2; D not certain. Trimming left V 0 bases short and J 2 bases short, with 13 bases between. The CDR3 runs to 15 residues. Germline CDR1 SQVTM, CDR2 ANQGSEA. The DNA for the CDR3 is TGCAGCGTTGAAGAGCCCAGGCGCCCGAACTATGGCTACACCTTC. Translated, it gives CSVEEPRRPNYGYTF.

This clone has a handful of counts. The chain combines TRBV7-3 with TRBJ1-6; possible D gene TRBD1, 6 bases. The V gene's germline CDR1 is SGHTA and CDR2 FQGTGA. This CDR3 contains 15 residues. The germline V and J ends were trimmed by 1 base and 10 bases, with 14 bases remaining between them. This chain's CDR3 is CASSLNSGGESPLHF. In DNA form, the CDR3 reads TGTGCCAGCAGCTTAAATTCGGGGGGCGAGTCACCCCTCCACTTT. The full variable domain, its missing parts supplied by reference TRBV7-3 and TRBJ1-6, is GAGVSQTPSNKVTEKGKYVELRCDPISGHTALYWYRQSLGQGPEFLIYFQGTGAADDSGLPNDRFFAVRPEGSVSTLKIQRTERGDSAVYLCASSLNSGGESPLHFGNGTRLTVT.

The chain employs TRBV9 and TRBJ2-1; 7 positions agree with TRBD2. J gave up 4 bases and V 0 bases, and 4 bases lay outside the gene matches. The CDR3 loop spans 15 amino acids. Germline CDR1 and CDR2: SGDLS and YYNGEE. The CDR3 spells CASSVAASGYNEQFF. The DNA of the CDR3 is TGTGCCAGCAGCGTAGCGGCTAGCGGATACAATGAGCAGTTCTTC.

This clone has just a few counts. The chain has TRBV21-1 and TRBJ1-1. TRBV21-1 is shown as a pseudogene. The CDR3 is made up of 15 amino acids. In nucleotides, the CDR3 is TGTGCCAGCAGCAAAGTCGGGGGACTGAACACTGAAGCTTTCTTT. Translation: CASSKVGGLNTEAFF.

The chain employs TRBV19 and TRBJ1-6; D not certain. Trimming took 3 bases from V and 5 from J, leaving 8 bases between them. The germline V gene has CDR1 LNHDA and CDR2 SQIVND (reference sequence). There are 14 residues in the CDR3. CDR3 in DNA: TGTGCCAGTAGTATGTATCGGCATAATTCACCCCTCCACTTT. It codes for CASSMYRHNSPLHF.

This chain joins TRBV6-1 and TRBJ1-1; D is perhaps TRBD1 (6 bases). The CDR3 totals 14 residues. Trimming cost V 6 bases and J 2 bases, with 13 bases left between them. CDR1 is MNHNS, CDR2 SASEGT, per germline. CDR3 sequence: CASRVAGVNTEAFF. CDR3 nucleotide sequence: TGTGCCAGCAGAGTGGCAGGGGTTAACACTGAAGCTTTCTTT.

This chain connects TRBV10-3 to TRBJ2-5; TRBD1 might be the D (6 bases). Trimming took 2 bases from V and 1 from J, leaving 8 bases between them. Per the germline V gene, CDR1 is ENHRY and CDR2 is SYGVKD. The CDR3 sequence is 14 residues long. CDR3 sequence reads: CAISEGQPQETQYF. The DNA for the CDR3 is TGTGCCATCAGTGAGGGACAGCCCCAAGAGACCCAGTACTTC.

The gene calls are TRBV5-1 and TRBJ1-2; TRBD1 matches 9 bases. V lost 0 bases and J lost 6; bases outside the gene matches: 6. The CDR3 contains 15 residues. Germline V lookup: CDR1 SGHRS, CDR2 YFSETQ. The CDR3 region has the DNA TGCGCCAGCAGCTTGGGGGGACAGGGAAGTAATGGCTACACCTTC. Its protein product is CASSLGGQGSNGYTF. Looking up the rest from reference TRBV5-1 and TRBJ1-2 gives the full variable domain: KAGVTQTPRYLIKTRGQQVTLSCSPISGHRSVSWYQQTPGQGLQFLFEYFSETQRNKGNFPGRFSGRQFSNSRSEMNVSTLELGDSALYLCASSLGGQGSNGYTFGSGTRLTVV.

The V gene is TRBV6-5, the J gene TRBJ1-3; TRBD1 agrees at 7 bases. The CDR3 loop spans 14 amino acids. The germline gives CDR1 MNHEY, CDR2 SVGAGI. J was trimmed by 2 bases and V by 5 bases; bases with no gene match: 3. The DNA for the CDR3 is TGTGCCAGCAGTCCACAGGGGACTGGAAACACCATATATTTT. Its protein is CASSPQGTGNTIYF.

The V and J genes are TRBV27 and TRBJ2-2; D is uncertain. CDR3 size: 16 residues. V was shortened by 6 bases and J by 0 bases, with 14 bases between the two germline ends. Germline V CDR1 and CDR2: MNHEY, SMNVEV (reference sequence). The CDR3 loop is CASRPLWTANTGELFF. CDR3 nucleotide sequence: TGTGCCAGCAGACCCCTATGGACGGCGAACACCGGGGAGCTGTTTTTT.

The DNA for the CDR3 is TGTGTCTCTGGGGGAATTCAAGAGACCCAGTACTTC. It is translated as CVSGGIQETQYF. The rearrangement links TRBV7-9 to TRBJ2-5; the D gene could be TRBD1 or TRBD2 (5 bases each). The CDR3 is 12 residues long. Germline CDR1 SEHNR, CDR2 FQNEAQ (reference sequence).

The chain recombines TRBV4-2 with TRBJ2-5, with D perhaps matching TRBD2 (5 bases). V lost 0 bases, J lost 5 bases, and 16 bases lay in between. CDR1 is LGHNA and CDR2 is YNFKEQ in the germline V gene. This CDR3 is 16 amino acids long. The DNA of the CDR3 is TGTGCCAGCAGCCAAGAATCTGGTACCGGGATGGAGACCCAGTACTTC. Encoded protein: CASSQESGTGMETQYF.